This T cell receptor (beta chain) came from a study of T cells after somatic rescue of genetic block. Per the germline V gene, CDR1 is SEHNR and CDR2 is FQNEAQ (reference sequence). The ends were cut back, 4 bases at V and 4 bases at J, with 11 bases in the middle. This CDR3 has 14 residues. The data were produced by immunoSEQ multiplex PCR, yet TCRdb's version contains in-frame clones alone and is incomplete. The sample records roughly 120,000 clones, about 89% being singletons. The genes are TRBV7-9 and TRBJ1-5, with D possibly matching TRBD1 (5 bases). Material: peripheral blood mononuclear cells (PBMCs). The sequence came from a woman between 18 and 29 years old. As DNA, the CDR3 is TGTGCCAGCAGCTGGCAGGGACTGAATCAGCCCCAGCATTTT. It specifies CASSWQGLNQPQHF.